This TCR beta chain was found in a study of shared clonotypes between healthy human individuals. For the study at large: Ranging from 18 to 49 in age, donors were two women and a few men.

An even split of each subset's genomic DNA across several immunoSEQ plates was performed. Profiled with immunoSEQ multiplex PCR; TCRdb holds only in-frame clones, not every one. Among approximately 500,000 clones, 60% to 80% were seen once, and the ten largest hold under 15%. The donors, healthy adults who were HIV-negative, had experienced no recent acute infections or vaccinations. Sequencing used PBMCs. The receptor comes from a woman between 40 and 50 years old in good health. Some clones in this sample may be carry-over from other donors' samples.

The chain's CDR3 is CASSFPPVAGSSYEQYF. CDR3 DNA: TGTGCCAGCAGCTTTCCCCCCGTAGCGGGAAGCTCCTACGAGCAGTACTTC. The rearrangement links TRBV7-2 to TRBJ2-7; 8 bases are a match to TRBD2. The junction had 10 bases not matched to a gene; V was cut back by 3 bases and J by 0 bases. Germline CDR1 and CDR2: SGHTA and FQGNSA. The CDR3 totals 17 residues.